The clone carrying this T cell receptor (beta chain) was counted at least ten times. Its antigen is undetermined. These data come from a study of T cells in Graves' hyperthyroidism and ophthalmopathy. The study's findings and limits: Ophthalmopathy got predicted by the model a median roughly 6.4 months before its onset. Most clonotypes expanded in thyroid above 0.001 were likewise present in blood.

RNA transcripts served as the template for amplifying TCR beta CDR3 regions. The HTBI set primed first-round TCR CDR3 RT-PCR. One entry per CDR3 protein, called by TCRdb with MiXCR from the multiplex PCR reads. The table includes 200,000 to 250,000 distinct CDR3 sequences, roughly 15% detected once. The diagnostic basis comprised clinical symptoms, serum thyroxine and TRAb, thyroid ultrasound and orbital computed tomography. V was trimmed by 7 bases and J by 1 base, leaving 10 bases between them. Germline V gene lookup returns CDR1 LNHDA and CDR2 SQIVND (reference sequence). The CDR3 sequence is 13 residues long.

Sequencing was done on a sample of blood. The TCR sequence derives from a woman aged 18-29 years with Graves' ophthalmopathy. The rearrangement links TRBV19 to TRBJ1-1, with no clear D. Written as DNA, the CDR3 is TGTGCCAGTAAAGACGGCGCGAACACTGAAGCTTTCTTT. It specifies CASKDGANTEAFF. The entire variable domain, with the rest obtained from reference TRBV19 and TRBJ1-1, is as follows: DGGITQSPKYLFRKEGQNVTLSCEQNLNHDAMYWYRQDPGQGLRLIYYSQIVNDFQKGDIAEGYSVSREKKESFPLTVTSAQKNPTAFYLCASKDGANTEAFFGQGTRLTVV.